This T cell receptor beta chain was sequenced during a study of beta chain features in type 1 diabetes. Reverse transcribing all isolated RNA meant expressed TCRB transcripts were sequenced. TCRdb's copy holds only in-frame clones and misses some; the assay was immunoSEQ multiplex PCR. The table includes roughly 150,000 clones, 6.5% to 9.5% detected once. This CDR3 contains 15 residues. Germline CDR1 MNHEY, CDR2 SMNVEV (reference sequence). Deletions cut 6 bases from V and 7 bases from J, with 21 bases between. As for this clone: What it binds is unknown.

Study-level results: Shortening that was moderate but significant affected the TCRB CDR3s of Type 1 diabetes patients in all four CD4+ subsets.

The TCR originated in a woman in her 40s with type 1 diabetes. Sequencing was carried out using central memory CD4+ T cells from blood. V is TRBV27 and J is TRBJ2-5, with D perhaps matching TRBD1 (6 bases). The chain's CDR3 is CASRSDSGGSGTQYF. The CDR3 DNA follows: TGTGCCAGCAGATCGGACAGTGGCGGCTCTGGGACCCAGTACTTC.